This TCR beta chain was observed in a study of T cell repertoires in cytomegalovirus infection. TCRdb re-analysed the reads in MiXCR, keeping a single row per CDR3 protein. This sample has hundreds of thousands of distinct CDR3 sequences; roughly 42% occur once, and the top ten carry 43%. About this clonotype itself: Its target is not known.

General study points: Individuals carrying CMV plus the relevant HLA were identified by cumulative frequency of public TCR beta families.

The CDR3 sequence is 14 residues long. With 1 base removed from V and 7 bases from J, the gap between germline ends came to 11 bases. Germline V gene data show CDR1 as SGHTA and CDR2 as FQGNSA. This material consisted of cultured PBMCs, taken from culture after CMV antigen stimulation. The receptor was isolated from a human donor in good health (CMV status not recorded). Some clones in this sample may be carry-over from other donors' samples. The chain links TRBV7-2 to TRBJ1-5, with D possibly being TRBD1 (6 bases). CDR3 sequence: CASSLVGRGQPQHF. The CDR3 nucleotides are TGTGCCAGCAGCTTAGTAGGGAGGGGGCAGCCCCAGCATTTT.